This T cell receptor (beta chain) was captured by sequencing in a study of OX40 agonist ivuxolimab in advanced cancers. TCRdb keeps only in-frame clones here, not all; method: immunoSEQ multiplex PCR. The table has 60,000 to 75,000 clones, 90% to 95% seen once. Worth noting for this clone: Its antigen is not identified.

The CDR3 length is 14 residues. Germline CDR1 and CDR2: ENHRY and SYGVKD. Trimming took off 6 bases at V and 0 bases at J, with 12 bases between the two ends. Study-level points and caveats: On average, a greater number of expanded clones characterised CD8+ T cells relative to CD4+. Researchers did not establish what antigens the expanded peripheral T cells target.

The material was CD4+ or CD8+ T cells sorted from blood, obtained in a trial of the OX40 agonist ivuxolimab. The chain joins TRBV10-3 to TRBJ2-7, with D perhaps TRBD1 (5 bases). The receptor was derived from an adult with an advanced solid tumor such as melanoma, head and neck, liver or kidney cancer. CDR3 DNA: TGTGCCATCAGAGACCAGGGAATCTCCTACGAGCAGTACTTC. This translates into CAIRDQGISYEQYF.